These 12 T cell receptor beta chains share one sample of origin, sequenced in a study of synovial regulatory T cells in juvenile arthritis. Assay used: immunoSEQ multiplex PCR; TCRdb lists only in-frame clones, some missing. The sample table includes 9,000 to 10,000 clones. Sequences were obtained from Treg cells from blood. The subset: remaining (HLA-DR-negative) circulating blood Treg cells. The source of these receptors is a donor between 2 and 29 years old with juvenile idiopathic arthritis.

The chain joins TRBV29-1 to TRBJ1-4; with no DNA, the TCRdb D assignment of TRBD1 cannot be verified. This CDR3 has 13 residues. The protein alone is recorded here. Germline assignment: CDR1 SQVTM and CDR2 ANQGSEA. CDR3 sequence: CSVSDSFNEKLFF.

The chain joins TRBV6-5 to TRBJ1-5; lacking DNA, the TRBD1 call made by TCRdb goes unchecked. The V gene's germline CDR1 is MNHEY and CDR2 SVGAGI. The CDR3 length is 13 residues. No DNA is recorded. Here the CDR3 reads CASSRTGSQPQHF.

The chain links TRBV28 to TRBJ2-3; TCRdb picks TRBD2, but there is no DNA to check that call. The CDR3 is 13 amino acids. Only the protein is available. Germline assignment: CDR1 MDHEN and CDR2 SYDVKM. CDR3 amino acids: CASREVPTDTQYF.

This rearrangement joins TRBV20-1 to TRBJ1-4. The germline V gene encodes CDR1 DFQATT and CDR2 SNEGSKA (reference sequence). CDR3 size: 11 residues. DNA was not recorded. The CDR3 sequence is CSASTSRKLFF.

V and J are TRBV7-9 and TRBJ1-1; TCRdb lists TRBD1, though no DNA is available to test this call. This CDR3 has 14 amino acids. No coding sequence is recorded. CDR1 is SEHNR, CDR2 FQNEAQ, per germline (reference sequence). CDR3 in amino acids: CASSAWGRNTEAFF.

This clone is classed as medium-sized by frequency. The chain joins TRBV5-1 to TRBJ2-7; TCRdb names TRBD2, which stays unverified in the absence of DNA. The CDR3 contains 13 residues. The DNA is unrecorded. Germline-derived CDR1 and CDR2 are SGHRS and YFSETQ. CDR3 in amino acids: CASSPTLGYEQYF.

The chain links TRBV7-9 to TRBJ1-1. The CDR3 loop spans 12 amino acids. The DNA sequence is not available. CDR1 is SEHNR and CDR2 is FQNEAQ in the germline V gene (reference sequence). The CDR3 sequence: CASSPGFAEAFF.

CDR3 residues: CASSSGGTGSGNTIYF. The gene calls are TRBV5-1 and TRBJ1-3. Germline V gives CDR1 SGHRS, CDR2 YFSETQ. The CDR3 has 16 residues. No DNA sequence is on record. Complete variable domain (other parts from reference TRBV5-1 and TRBJ1-3): KAGVTQTPRYLIKTRGQQVTLSCSPISGHRSVSWYQQTPGQGLQFLFEYFSETQRNKGNFPGRFSGRQFSNSRSEMNVSTLELGDSALYLCASSSGGTGSGNTIYFGEGSWLTVV.

The rearrangement uses TRBV7-9 and TRBJ1-3; without DNA, the TCRdb call of TRBD1 cannot be checked. CDR3 length equals 16 residues. No DNA accompanies this entry. Germline CDR1 is SEHNR and CDR2 is FQNEAQ (reference sequence). The CDR3 reads CASSKDRVNPGNTIYF.

V usage is TRBV5-1 and J usage is TRBJ2-1; TCRdb outputs TRBD2, but without DNA this stays unchecked. Germline V gives CDR1 SGHRS, CDR2 YFSETQ. There are 14 residues in the CDR3. The DNA is not on file. This chain's CDR3 is CASSPEGLAGAGFF. Full variable domain (outside the CDR3, taken from reference TRBV5-1 and TRBJ2-1): KAGVTQTPRYLIKTRGQQVTLSCSPISGHRSVSWYQQTPGQGLQFLFEYFSETQRNKGNFPGRFSGRQFSNSRSEMNVSTLELGDSALYLCASSPEGLAGAGFFGPGTRLTVL.

The chain is built from TRBV18 and TRBJ2-7; the TCRdb call, TRBD2, lacks DNA for checking. Looked up from germline, CDR1 is KGHSH and CDR2 is LQKENI. The CDR3 runs 14 residues. DNA was not recorded. The CDR3 sequence: CASSPHAGSYEQYF.

This chain joins TRBV7-6 and TRBJ2-5; there is no DNA to check the TCRdb D call of TRBD1. Looked up from germline, CDR1 is SGHVS and CDR2 is FNYEAQ. This CDR3 region has 14 residues. No DNA was logged. The CDR3 loop is CASSQQQGRKTQYF.